The 15 T cell receptor beta chains below were found in one sample sequenced in a study of blood T cell repertoires in COVID-19. TCRdb's table, derived via immunoSEQ multiplex PCR, lists solely in-frame clones and lacks some. Of some 200,000 clones detected, 80% to 90% appear once; the ten largest clones hold around 4.6%. The source material was PBMCs or T cells enriched from blood (not recorded which). Source of these receptors: a woman between 50 and 59 years old who had been exposed to COVID-19.

This chain joins TRBV5-8 and TRBJ1-5, with 9 bases fitting TRBD1. V shed 4 bases, J shed 3 bases, and the junction held 5 bases outside the gene matches. The CDR3 length is 15 residues. The germline gives CDR1 SGHTS, CDR2 YDEGEE. This CDR3 is CASSEGTGNNQPQHF. The CDR3 DNA follows: TGTGCCAGCAGCGAGGGGACAGGGAACAATCAGCCCCAGCATTTT.

The rearrangement links TRBV7-2 to TRBJ2-7; TRBD2 might be the D (5 bases). The V gene's germline CDR1 is SGHTA and CDR2 FQGNSA. The CDR3 runs 18 residues. The germline V and J ends were trimmed by 3 bases and 4 bases, with 25 bases remaining between them. This CDR3 reads CASSFLSPGDYALYEQYF. The CDR3 nucleotides read TGTGCCAGCAGCTTCCTTAGTCCCGGGGATTACGCGTTGTACGAGCAGTACTTC.

The V and J genes are TRBV25-1 and TRBJ2-5; 7 bases match TRBD1. The CDR3 loop spans 14 amino acids. With 2 bases clipped from V and 4 bases from J, the junction kept 4 bases outside the gene matches. In germline, CDR1 is MGHDK, CDR2 SYGVNS. For the CDR3, the DNA is TGTGCCAGCAGTGAAGAGACAGGGTCAGAGACCCAGTACTTC. Translated, it gives CASSEETGSETQYF.

J is TRBJ2-2 and V is TRBV6-5; 7 bases align to TRBD2. The CDR3 is made up of 14 amino acids. CDR1 is MNHEY, CDR2 SVGAGI, per germline. V was pared by 2 bases and J by 4 bases, with 1 base of the junction left unmatched. The CDR3 sequence is CASSYRGVTGELFF. CDR3 DNA: TGTGCCAGCAGTTACCGGGGGGTCACCGGGGAGCTGTTTTTT.

The rearrangement uses TRBV18 and TRBJ2-5; TRBD1 matches at 7 bases. CDR3 size: 14 residues. CDR1 and CDR2 (germline): KGHSH, LQKENI. V lost 3 bases, J lost 5 bases, and 6 bases stayed unmatched. As DNA, the CDR3 is TGTGCCAGCTCACCGCGACAGGGCAGCGAGACCCAGTACTTC. Its protein is CASSPRQGSETQYF.

The chain has TRBV30 and TRBJ1-2, with D possibly being TRBD1 (6 bases). CDR3 size: 12 residues. Germline V gives CDR1 GTSNPN, CDR2 SVGIG (reference sequence). V was pared by 2 bases and J by 9 bases, with 13 bases between. CDR3 protein: CAWSLGGRSYTF. CDR3 DNA sequence: TGTGCCTGGAGTCTAGGGGGTAGGAGCTACACCTTC.

V gene TRBV12-5 combines with J gene TRBJ1-1, with D uncertain. The CDR3 is 14 residues long. Per the germline V gene, CDR1 is LGHNT and CDR2 is FRNRAP. Trimming took 0 bases from V and 1 from J, leaving 6 bases between them. The CDR3 DNA is TGTGCTAGTGGTTTGGTACTTCGGAACACTGAAGCTTTCTTT. Its protein product is CASGLVLRNTEAFF.

Only a few counts were recorded for this clone. The genes are TRBV28 and TRBJ1-5; D is unclear. The CDR3 contains 16 residues. Germline V gives CDR1 MDHEN, CDR2 SYDVKM. Trimming took 5 bases from V and 2 from J, leaving 16 bases between them. The CDR3 DNA follows: TGTGCCAGCAGTCGAATTCAGGTGCCCGGCAATCAGCCCCAGCATTTT. It specifies CASSRIQVPGNQPQHF.

This sequence joins TRBV5-5 and TRBJ1-1, with D uncertain. Trimming stripped 4 bases from V and 3 bases from J, with 10 bases between. Germline CDR1 is SGHKS and CDR2 is YYEKEE (reference sequence). There are 13 residues in the CDR3. The CDR3 spells CASSPPADTEAFF. CDR3 DNA: TGTGCCAGCAGCCCCCCGGCGGACACTGAAGCTTTCTTT.

CDR3 in DNA: TGTGCCAGCAGCTCTTGGCAGACAGGGGAGAACACTGAAGCTTTCTTT. Encoded protein: CASSSWQTGENTEAFF. The rearrangement uses TRBV5-6 and TRBJ1-1; 8 bases map to TRBD1. Germline lookup yields CDR1 SGHDT and CDR2 YYEEEE. With 3 bases clipped from V and 1 base from J, the junction kept 8 bases outside the gene matches. The CDR3 sequence is 16 residues long.

The rearrangement joins TRBV7-6 to TRBJ1-4; D is perhaps TRBD1 (6 bases). There are 15 residues in the CDR3. V lost 5 bases, J lost 6 bases, and 16 bases lay in between. Germline CDR1 reads SGHVS; CDR2 reads FNYEAQ. CDR3 coding DNA: TGTGCCAGCAGCCGCGGGGGGGCATCTGATGAAAAACTGTTTTTT. This sequence encodes CASSRGGASDEKLFF.

The rearrangement joins TRBV29-1 to TRBJ1-4; D is possibly TRBD1 (5 bases). Trimming removed 6 bases from V and 5 bases from J, with 19 bases in between. The CDR3 is 15 amino acids. Germline lookup yields CDR1 SQVTM and CDR2 ANQGSEA. The CDR3 sequence is CSVAITGFGNEKLFF. The CDR3 DNA is TGCAGCGTCGCTATTACAGGCTTCGGAAATGAAAAACTGTTTTTT.

The chain couples TRBV7-9 to TRBJ1-4, with 10 bases matching TRBD1. The CDR3 has 15 residues. Germline-derived CDR1 and CDR2 are SEHNR and FQNEAQ (reference sequence). The V gene end was trimmed by 6 bases and the J gene end by 7 bases; junction bases not matched to a gene: 8. CDR3 sequence reads: CASRLGTGEFEKLFF. In nucleotides, the CDR3 is TGTGCCAGCAGGCTGGGGACAGGGGAGTTTGAAAAACTGTTTTTT.

Notes on this clone: Other nucleotide sequences in the sample specify the same CDR3. The CDR3 sequence: CASSVGTGVNTIYF. DNA for the CDR3: TGTGCCAGCAGCGTAGGGACAGGGGTGAACACCATATATTTT. V gene TRBV9 combines with J gene TRBJ1-3, with TRBD1 matching over 9 bases. CDR1 SGDLS and CDR2 YYNGEE come from the germline V gene. The CDR3 extends over 14 amino acids. Trimming took 0 bases from V and 7 from J; bases not matched to a gene: 2.

The chain couples TRBV19 to TRBJ1-1, with D unresolved. The CDR3 has 14 amino acids. Per germline, CDR1 LNHDA and CDR2 SQIVND (reference sequence). V lost 4 bases to trimming and J lost 0 bases, with 9 bases between them. CDR3 sequence: CASSTPGLNTEAFF. Written as DNA, the CDR3 is TGTGCCAGTAGTACGCCGGGGTTGAACACTGAAGCTTTCTTT.